The 20 T cell receptor beta chains reported below all come from one sample, sequenced in a study of vaccination effects on CD4 cells after COVID-19. The repertoire was sequenced with immunoSEQ multiplex PCR; TCRdb's copy has only in-frame clones and lacks some. Among nearly 45,000 clones, 55% to 85% were seen once, and the ten largest hold about 10%. A 10-day culture period preceded the isolation of CD4+ T cells. The participants, recipients of two vaccine doses, got either BNT162b2 or mRNA-1273. These receptors' targets are unknown. The sample in question was CD4+ T cells from PBMCs cultured without peptide, obtained after COVID-19 vaccination. All receptors derive from a human donor who received a COVID-19 vaccine.

In this sample, this clone turned up a few times. The chain uses TRBV6-5 and TRBJ2-7; 7 positions match TRBD1. Germline trimming cut 6 bases from V and 6 bases from J; bases unmatched to any gene: 11. Germline-derived CDR1 and CDR2 are MNHEY and SVGAGI. The CDR3 has 14 amino acids. The CDR3 is CASRYRRQGGEQYF. CDR3 DNA sequence: TGTGCCAGCAGATACCGACGACAGGGCGGCGAGCAGTACTTC.

This chain joins TRBV19 and TRBJ1-2; TRBD1 is a possible D gene (5 bases). Germline V gene lookup returns CDR1 LNHDA and CDR2 SQIVND (reference sequence). Trimming cost V 5 bases and J 1 base, with 14 bases left between them. CDR3 length: 15 residues. CDR3 in DNA: TGTGCCAGTAGTGAAACGTGGGACGGTAACTATGGCTACACCTTC. Translated, it gives CASSETWDGNYGYTF. The variable domain in full, completed from reference TRBV19 and TRBJ1-2, reads DGGITQSPKYLFRKEGQNVTLSCEQNLNHDAMYWYRQDPGQGLRLIYYSQIVNDFQKGDIAEGYSVSREKKESFPLTVTSAQKNPTAFYLCASSETWDGNYGYTFGSGTRLTVV.

The V gene is TRBV6-5, the J gene TRBJ2-3; tentatively, D is TRBD2 (6 bases). Trimming stripped 1 base from V and 4 bases from J, with 12 bases between. Germline CDR1 and CDR2: MNHEY and SVGAGI. CDR3 length: 15 amino acids. CDR3 sequence (DNA): TGTGCCAGCAGTTACTTGGGGGAGGAGGCAGATACGCAGTATTTT. This sequence encodes CASSYLGEEADTQYF.

The rearrangement uses TRBV5-4 and TRBJ2-5; 11 nucleotides match TRBD1. Trimming removed 1 base from V and 4 bases from J; junction bases left unmatched: 3. This CDR3 spans 15 amino acids. CDR1 is SGHNT, CDR2 YYREEE, per germline (reference sequence). CDR3 sequence (DNA): TGTGCCAGCAGCTTGTTCGGGACAGGGGGAGAGACCCAGTACTTC. Protein: CASSLFGTGGETQYF.

This sequence joins TRBV6-5 and TRBJ2-7; 7 bases line up with TRBD1. CDR1 and CDR2 (germline): MNHEY, SVGAGI. The CDR3 has 12 residues. J gave up 5 bases and V 7 bases, and 5 bases lay outside the gene matches. The CDR3 sequence is CASKGGVHEQYF. Written as DNA, the CDR3 is TGTGCCAGCAAAGGGGGCGTCCACGAGCAGTACTTC.

This clone was detected a few times. The V gene is TRBV5-1, the J gene TRBJ2-2; D unclear. CDR3 size: 15 residues. The germline V and J ends were trimmed by 3 bases and 2 bases, with 11 bases remaining between them. Germline V CDR1 and CDR2: SGHRS, YFSETQ. CDR3 nucleotides: TGCGCCAGCAGCTCCTGGACGGCCAACACCGGGGAGCTGTTTTTT. It yields the protein CASSSWTANTGELFF.

The chain couples TRBV19 to TRBJ2-1, with 9 bases identical to TRBD2. Germline CDR1 and CDR2: LNHDA and SQIVND (reference sequence). The CDR3 contains 16 residues. With V trimmed by 1 base and J by 2 bases, 3 bases remained unmatched. As DNA, the CDR3 is TGTGCCAGTAGTATAGCTAGCGGGACCGCCTACAATGAGCAGTTCTTC. Encoded protein: CASSIASGTAYNEQFF. The full variable domain, rest sourced from reference TRBV19 and TRBJ2-1, is DGGITQSPKYLFRKEGQNVTLSCEQNLNHDAMYWYRQDPGQGLRLIYYSQIVNDFQKGDIAEGYSVSREKKESFPLTVTSAQKNPTAFYLCASSIASGTAYNEQFFGPGTRLTVL.

CDR3 DNA sequence: TGCGCCAGCACCAGGGAAGGATCAGATACGCAGTATTTT. Translating it yields CASTREGSDTQYF. The rearrangement uses TRBV10-1 and TRBJ2-3; D might be TRBD1 (5 bases). V lost 7 bases to trimming and J lost 4 bases, with 12 bases between them. The CDR3 has 13 residues. CDR1 is WNHNN and CDR2 is SYGVQD in the germline V gene (reference sequence).

The chain uses TRBV6-1 and TRBJ2-7; 8 bases agree with TRBD2. Germline CDR1 MNHNS, CDR2 SASEGT. The CDR3 has 17 amino acids. V was clipped by 2 bases and J by 2 bases; unmatched bases: 11. The CDR3 reads CASSESGLAVRPYEQYF. The CDR3 DNA is TGTGCCAGCAGTGAATCAGGACTAGCAGTAAGGCCCTACGAGCAGTACTTC.

The chain combines TRBV11-3 with TRBJ2-1; 7 nucleotides agree with TRBD2. Germline V lookup: CDR1 SGHNT, CDR2 YENEEA. J gave up 6 bases and V 1 base, and 12 bases lay outside the gene matches. The CDR3 sequence is 17 residues long. This CDR3 reads CASSLGAGTTLANEQFF. CDR3 DNA sequence: TGTGCCAGCAGCTTAGGGGCCGGGACTACCCTCGCCAATGAGCAGTTCTTC.

Written as DNA, the CDR3 is TGTGCCAGCAGCTTGTCTGGGACTAGCTTCTCTGAGCAGTACTTC. It codes for CASSLSGTSFSEQYF. The J gene is TRBJ2-7, the V gene TRBV5-6; 9 bases are a match to TRBD2. The CDR3 consists of 15 residues. Losses at the gene ends were 1 base for V and 7 bases for J; bases not matched to a gene: 9. Per the germline V gene, CDR1 is SGHDT and CDR2 is YYEEEE.

The chain joins TRBV19 to TRBJ1-1; D gene uncertain. Germline CDR1 and CDR2: LNHDA and SQIVND (reference sequence). The CDR3 runs to 15 residues. V was trimmed by 6 bases and J by 1 base, leaving 15 bases between them. The CDR3 DNA reads TGTGCCAGTAGCCCACCTGGACGGCCGAACACTGAAGCTTTCTTT. Protein product: CASSPPGRPNTEAFF.

The chain links TRBV11-2 to TRBJ2-7; 7 bases are a match to TRBD2. The CDR3 extends over 18 amino acids. V was clipped by 3 bases and J by 6 bases; unmatched bases: 20. The germline gives CDR1 SGHAT, CDR2 FQNNGV. The CDR3, as DNA: TGTGCCAGCAGCTTTTCTTTAGGAGCGGGGCCCCTACTCTTCGAGCAGTACTTC. This gives the protein CASSFSLGAGPLLFEQYF.

The chain has TRBV3-1 (or the pseudogene TRBV3-2) and TRBJ1-2; the match to TRBD1 covers 12 bases. Trimming removed 1 base from V and 10 bases from J; junction bases left unmatched: 10. Per the germline V gene, CDR1 is LGHDT and CDR2 is YNNKEL (reference sequence). This CDR3 spans 16 amino acids. This CDR3 reads CASSQVIRDRGPAYTF. The CDR3 region has the DNA TGTGCCAGCAGCCAAGTCATCCGGGACAGGGGGCCCGCCTACACCTTC.

This chain joins TRBV28 and TRBJ2-1; D not certain. CDR1 and CDR2 (germline): MDHEN, SYDVKM. The CDR3 length is 14 residues. The germline V and J ends were trimmed by 3 bases and 4 bases, with 10 bases remaining between them. DNA of the CDR3: TGTGCCAGCAGTTTGTTGACCAATTACAATGAGCAGTTCTTC. Translated: CASSLLTNYNEQFF.

J is TRBJ2-5 and V is TRBV5-4, with a weak D call TRBD1 (6 bases). This CDR3 has 16 residues. Trimming pared 5 bases from V and 2 bases from J, leaving 19 bases between. The germline V gene encodes CDR1 SGHNT and CDR2 YYREEE (reference sequence). The CDR3 region has the DNA TGTGCCAGCAGACTGAAGGGGGATCGGTCACAAGAGACCCAGTACTTC. Translated: CASRLKGDRSQETQYF.

The V call is TRBV4-1, the J call TRBJ1-5, with 9 bases that match TRBD1. The germline CDR1 and CDR2 sequences are MGHRA and YSYEKL. The V and J ends lost 0 bases and 4 bases, in that order; junction bases with no gene match: 7. The length of the CDR3 is 17 residues. The CDR3 sequence is CASSQDGPGQGNQPQHF. The CDR3 DNA reads TGCGCCAGCAGCCAAGATGGGCCGGGACAGGGTAATCAGCCCCAGCATTTT.

This chain connects TRBV7-7 to TRBJ2-1; either TRBD1 or TRBD2 may supply D (5 bases each). Looked up from germline, CDR1 is SSHAT and CDR2 is FNYEAQ (reference sequence). The CDR3 runs to 12 residues. Between the trimmed V and J ends, which lost 5 bases and 9 bases, there was a span of 11 bases. Here the CDR3 DNA reads TGTGCCAGCAGCCCCGACAGCGGTGAGCAGTTCTTC. Translation gives CASSPDSGEQFF.

The gene calls are TRBV6-5 and TRBJ2-7, with D perhaps given as TRBD1 or TRBD2 (5 bases each). Germline loops: CDR1 MNHEY, CDR2 SVGAGI. Trimming pared 5 bases from V and 3 bases from J, leaving 14 bases between. This CDR3 spans 14 amino acids. The CDR3 bases are TGTGCCAGCAGTCCCGGGACGGGAAACTACGAGCAGTACTTC. Translation: CASSPGTGNYEQYF.

The rearrangement uses TRBV29-1 and TRBJ2-4, with 7 bases aligning to TRBD1. The ends lost 3 bases at V and 6 bases at J; junction bases unmatched: 11. Germline values: CDR1 SQVTM, CDR2 ANQGSEA. This CDR3 has 15 residues. CDR3 protein: CSVDLGGQSGNIQYF. In DNA, the CDR3 is TGCAGCGTTGATTTAGGGGGCCAAAGCGGAAACATTCAGTACTTC.